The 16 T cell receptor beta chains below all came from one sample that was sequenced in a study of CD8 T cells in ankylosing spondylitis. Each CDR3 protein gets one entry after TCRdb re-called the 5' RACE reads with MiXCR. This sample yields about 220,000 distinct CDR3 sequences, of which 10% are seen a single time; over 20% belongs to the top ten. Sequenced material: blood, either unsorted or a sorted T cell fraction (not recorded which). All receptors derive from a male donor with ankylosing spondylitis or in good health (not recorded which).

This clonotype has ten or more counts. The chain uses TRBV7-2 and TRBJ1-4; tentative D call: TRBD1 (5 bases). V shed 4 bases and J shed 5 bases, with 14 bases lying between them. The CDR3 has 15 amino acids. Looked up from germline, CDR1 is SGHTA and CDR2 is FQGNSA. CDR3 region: CASSYRTPSNEKLFF. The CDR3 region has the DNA TGTGCCAGCAGCTACCGGACACCGTCAAATGAAAAACTGTTTTTT.

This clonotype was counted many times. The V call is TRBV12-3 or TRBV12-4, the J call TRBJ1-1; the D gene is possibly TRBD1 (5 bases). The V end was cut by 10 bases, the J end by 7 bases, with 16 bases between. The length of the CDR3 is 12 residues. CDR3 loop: CATSTGGIEAFF. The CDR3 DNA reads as TGTGCCACCTCTACCGGGGGAATTGAAGCTTTCTTT.

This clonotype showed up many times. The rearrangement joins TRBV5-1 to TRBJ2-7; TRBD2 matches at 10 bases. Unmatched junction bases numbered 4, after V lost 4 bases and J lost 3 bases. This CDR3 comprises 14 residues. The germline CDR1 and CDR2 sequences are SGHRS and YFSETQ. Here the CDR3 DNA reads TGCGCCAGCAGCGAGGCTAGCGGGGGCTACGAGCAGTACTTC. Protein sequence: CASSEASGGYEQYF.

CDR3 amino acids: CASSYSDRDKTQYF. In nucleotides, the CDR3 is TGTGCCAGCAGTTACTCTGACAGGGACAAGACCCAGTACTTC. The chain uses TRBV6-5 and TRBJ2-5; TRBD1 matches 7 bases. The CDR3 extends over 14 amino acids. CDR1 is MNHEY, CDR2 SVGAGI, per germline. V shed 0 bases, J shed 6 bases, and the junction held 4 bases outside the gene matches.

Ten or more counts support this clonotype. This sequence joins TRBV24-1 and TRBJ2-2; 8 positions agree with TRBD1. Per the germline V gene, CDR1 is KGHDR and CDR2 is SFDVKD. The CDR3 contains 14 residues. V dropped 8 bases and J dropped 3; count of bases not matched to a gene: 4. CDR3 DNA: TGTGCCACCAAAGGACAGGGAGACACCGGGGAGCTGTTTTTT. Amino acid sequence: CATKGQGDTGELFF.

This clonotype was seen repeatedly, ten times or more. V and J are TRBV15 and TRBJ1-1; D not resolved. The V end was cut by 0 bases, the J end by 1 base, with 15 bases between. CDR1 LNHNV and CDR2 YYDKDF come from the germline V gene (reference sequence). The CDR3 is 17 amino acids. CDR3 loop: CATSRDVIWETNTEAFF. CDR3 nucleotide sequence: TGTGCCACCAGCAGAGATGTTATCTGGGAAACGAACACTGAAGCTTTCTTT.

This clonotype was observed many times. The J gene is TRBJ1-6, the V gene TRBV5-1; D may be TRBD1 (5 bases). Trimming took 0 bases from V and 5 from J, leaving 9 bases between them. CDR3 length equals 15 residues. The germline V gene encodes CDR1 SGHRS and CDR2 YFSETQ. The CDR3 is CASSLEGRNNSPLHF. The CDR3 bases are TGCGCCAGCAGCTTGGAGGGACGGAATAATTCACCCCTCCACTTT.

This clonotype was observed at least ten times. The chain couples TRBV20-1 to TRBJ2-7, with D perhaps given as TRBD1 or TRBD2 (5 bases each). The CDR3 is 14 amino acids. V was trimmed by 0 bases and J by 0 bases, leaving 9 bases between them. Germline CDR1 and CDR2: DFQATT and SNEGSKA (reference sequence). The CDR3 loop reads CSARDWGSSYEQYF. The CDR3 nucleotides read TGCAGTGCTAGAGATTGGGGGAGCTCCTACGAGCAGTACTTC.

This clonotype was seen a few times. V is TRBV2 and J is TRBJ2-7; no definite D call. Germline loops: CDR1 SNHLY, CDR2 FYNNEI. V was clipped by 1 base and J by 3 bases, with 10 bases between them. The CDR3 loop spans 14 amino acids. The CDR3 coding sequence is TGTGCCAGCAGTGAAGAATACAGTCTCTACGAGCAGTACTTC. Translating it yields CASSEEYSLYEQYF.

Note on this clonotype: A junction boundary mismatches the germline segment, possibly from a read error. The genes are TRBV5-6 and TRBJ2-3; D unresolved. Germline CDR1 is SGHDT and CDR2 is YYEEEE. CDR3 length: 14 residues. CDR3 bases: TGTGCCAGCAGCTCGGGTCCGCGAACCGATACGCGGTATTTT. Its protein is CASSSGPRTDTRYF. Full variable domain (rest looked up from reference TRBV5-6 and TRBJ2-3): DAGVTQSPTHLIKTRGQQVTLRCSPKSGHDTVSWYQQALGQGPQFIFQYYEEEERQRGNFPDRFSGHQFPNYSSELNVNALLLGDSALYLCASSSGPRTDTRYFGPGTRLTVL.

The CDR3 sequence: CASSPRGGGLSQETQYF. The CDR3 region has the DNA TGTGCCAGCAGTCCGAGGGGGGGGGGACTCTCCCAAGAGACCCAGTACTTC. This rearrangement joins TRBV7-2 to TRBJ2-5, with TRBD2 as a possible D gene (7 bases). The V end was cut by 6 bases, the J end by 1 base, with 21 bases between. The CDR3 is 17 amino acids. Germline V gene sequence: CDR1 SGHTA, CDR2 FQGNSA. The complete variable domain, with remaining parts taken from reference TRBV7-2 and TRBJ2-5, reads GAGVSQSPSNKVTEKGKDVELRCDPISGHTALYWYRQSLGQGLEFLIYFQGNSAPDKSGLPSDRFSAERTGGSVSTLTIQRTQQEDSAVYLCASSPRGGGLSQETQYFGPGTRLLVL.

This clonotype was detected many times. CDR3 nucleotides: TGTGCCACCCTGAGCGGGGTGTCCTACAATGAGCAGTTCTTC. Residues: CATLSGVSYNEQFF. The V gene is TRBV7-8, the J gene TRBJ2-1, with 7 bases identical to TRBD2. Germline V gene lookup returns CDR1 SGHVS and CDR2 FQNEAQ. The CDR3 has 14 residues. With 10 bases clipped from V and 1 base from J, the junction kept 7 bases outside the gene matches.

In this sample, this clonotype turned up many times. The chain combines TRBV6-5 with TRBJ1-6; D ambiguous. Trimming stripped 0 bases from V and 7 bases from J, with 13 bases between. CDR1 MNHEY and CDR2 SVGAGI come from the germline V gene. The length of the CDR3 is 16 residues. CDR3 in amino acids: CASSYSGSLGNSPLHF. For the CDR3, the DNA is TGTGCCAGCAGTTACTCCGGGTCACTGGGGAATTCACCCCTCCACTTT.

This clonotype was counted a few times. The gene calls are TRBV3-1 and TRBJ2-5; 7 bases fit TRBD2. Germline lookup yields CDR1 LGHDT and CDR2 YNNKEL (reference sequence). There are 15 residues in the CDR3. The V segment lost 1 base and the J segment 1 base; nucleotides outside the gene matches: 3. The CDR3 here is CASSQVGGTQETQYF. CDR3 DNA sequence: TGTGCCAGCAGCCAAGTGGGGGGGACCCAAGAGACCCAGTACTTC.

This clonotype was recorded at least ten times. The CDR3 loop reads CASSYIGGAGTDTQYF. CDR3 sequence (DNA): TGTGCCAGCAGTTACATAGGGGGCGCTGGAACAGATACGCAGTATTTT. V is TRBV6-2 or TRBV6-3 and J is TRBJ2-3; 7 nucleotides match TRBD1. J was trimmed by 3 bases and V by 2 bases; bases with no gene match: 8. The CDR3 has 16 amino acids. Germline CDR1 MNHEY, CDR2 SVGEGT.

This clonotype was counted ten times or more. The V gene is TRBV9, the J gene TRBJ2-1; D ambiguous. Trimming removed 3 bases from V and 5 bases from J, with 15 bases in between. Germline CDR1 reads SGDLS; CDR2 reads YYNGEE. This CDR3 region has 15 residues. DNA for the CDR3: TGTGCCAGCAGCGCCACCCTTACGAAAAACAATGAGCAGTTCTTC. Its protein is CASSATLTKNNEQFF.